A selection of T cell receptor beta chains follows, all from one sample in a study of Ad26.COV2.S vaccination and SARS-CoV-2 variants. Some clones are missing from TCRdb's copy, which holds only in-frame ones; the method was immunoSEQ multiplex PCR. The table includes fewer than 400,000 clones, about nine tenths detected once. The material was peripheral blood, obtained in a trial of Ad26.COV2.S vaccine versus placebo. The source of these receptors is a person between 18 and 65 years old who received the Ad26.COV2.S COVID-19 vaccine or a placebo. CDR3s include the opening cysteine and the closing phenylalanine or tryptophan. Fields, in order: J gene, D gene, CDR3 length, V gene, clone size, CDR3 DNA, CDR3 protein. The D gene is left open where the match is weak. Only part of the rows carry a size: once, few, many, or a class if the clone is expanded.

TRBJ2-6 | - | 13 | TRBV11-2 | - | TGTGCCAGCGGTAACTCTGGGGCCAACGTCCTGACTTTC | CASGNSGANVLTF
TRBJ1-5 | - | 16 | TRBV19 | - | TGTGCCAGTAGTCTGCCCCCGGGACAAAGAGGCCAGCCCCAGCATTTT | CASSLPPGQRGQPQHF
TRBJ2-5 | - | 11 | TRBV2 | few | TGTGCCAGCAGGAAACAAGAGACCCAGTACTTC | CASRKQETQYF
TRBJ1-3 | - | 15 | TRBV4-1 | - | TGCGCCAGCAGCCGCCAGTCCTTCTCTGGAAACACCATATATTTT | CASSRQSFSGNTIYF
TRBJ2-5 | - | 15 | TRBV5-4 | - | TGTGCCAGCAGCTTGGGTGGAAGAACGAGAGAGACCCAGTACTTC | CASSLGGRTRETQYF
TRBJ1-3 | - | 14 | TRBV19 | - | TGTGCCAGTAGTCTCCTGGACTCTGGAAACACCATATATTTT | CASSLLDSGNTIYF
TRBJ2-5 | TRBD1 | 14 | TRBV2 | - | TGTGCCAGCAACCAACCGGGACAGGGAGAGACCCAGTACTTC | CASNQPGQGETQYF
TRBJ2-3 | - | 13 | TRBV12-3/TRBV12-4 | - | TGTGCCAGCAGTTTGGACTACACAGATACGCAGTATTTT | CASSLDYTDTQYF
TRBJ1-2 | - | 14 | TRBV15 | - | TGTGCCACCAGCAGGAGCAAGGGGAGCTATGGCTACACCTTC | CATSRSKGSYGYTF
TRBJ2-5 | - | 11 | TRBV11-3 | - | TGTGCCAGCAGCATTCAAGAGACCCAGTACTTC | CASSIQETQYF
TRBJ1-5 | - | 13 | TRBV2 | - | TGTGCCAGCGGGCAGGGGAGGAATCAGCCCCAGCATTTT | CASGQGRNQPQHF
TRBJ1-4 | - | 19 | TRBV15 | - | TGTGCCACCAGCAAGGTTGGTCCGGGGGCTAAGAGAACTAATGAAAAACTGTTTTTT | CATSKVGPGAKRTNEKLFF
TRBJ2-7 | - | 15 | TRBV9 | - | TGTGCCAGCAGCGTTGCCGTGACCGAGAACTACGAGCAGTACTTC | CASSVAVTENYEQYF
TRBJ2-3 | - | 15 | TRBV5-5 | - | TGTGCCAGCGATCGGCTAGCGAGTTTCACAGATACGCAGTATTTT | CASDRLASFTDTQYF
TRBJ2-1 | - | 17 | TRBV4-1 | - | TGCGCCAGCAGCCCACAAACGGCGGGTAGCTCCTACAATGAGCAGTTCTTC | CASSPQTAGSSYNEQFF
TRBJ1-5 | - | 15 | TRBV5-1 | - | TGCGCCAGCAGCCAGGGGCCCGGCAGCAATCAGCCCCAGCATTTT | CASSQGPGSNQPQHF
TRBJ2-3 | TRBD2 | 19 | TRBV9 | few | TGTGCCAGCAGCCCTCGACTAGCGGGAGGGGGTCCCAGTGAGGATACGCAGTATTTT | CASSPRLAGGGPSEDTQYF
TRBJ2-7 | - | 14 | TRBV11-1 | - | TGTGCCAGCAGCTTAGCAGGGTATCGCTACGAGCAGTACTTC | CASSLAGYRYEQYF
TRBJ1-1 | - | 14 | TRBV18 | - | TGTGCCAGCTCACTACAGGGTAGGGACACTGAAGCTTTCTTT | CASSLQGRDTEAFF
TRBJ1-4 | TRBD1 | 16 | TRBV15 | - | TGTGCCACCAGCAGACATCCCGGGACAGACCTTGAAAAACTGTTTTTT | CATSRHPGTDLEKLFF
TRBJ2-7 | - | 13 | TRBV6-2/TRBV6-3 | - | TGTGCCAGCAGTTACCCAGGGGCCGACGAGCAGTACTTC | CASSYPGADEQYF
TRBJ1-4 | - | 16 | TRBV7-9 | - | TGTGCCAGCAGCCGCCCGGGGGGGGCCGGGGTTGAAAAACTGTTTTTT | CASSRPGGAGVEKLFF
TRBJ1-2 | - | 12 | TRBV29-1 | - | TGCAGCGTTGTGCAGGTGGACTATGGCTACACCTTC | CSVVQVDYGYTF
TRBJ1-1 | - | 14 | TRBV18 | - | TGTGCCAGCTCACCACGAACCGGGACCGAAGAAGCTTTCTTT | CASSPRTGTEEAFF
TRBJ1-2 | - | 13 | TRBV11-2 | - | TGTGCCAGCAGCTCTCAAGGGAACTATGGCTACACCTTC | CASSSQGNYGYTF
TRBJ1-5 | - | 14 | TRBV5-6 | - | TGTGCCAGCAGCCCCAAGGGTATGCGTCAGCCCCAGCATTTT | CASSPKGMRQPQHF
TRBJ2-2 | - | 15 | TRBV5-4 | once | TGTGCCAGCAGCCTCGGCGGGAAGGAGGCCGGGGAGCTGTTTTTT | CASSLGGKEAGELFF
TRBJ1-4 | - | 15 | TRBV5-1 | - | TGCGCCAGCAGCGTGTCAGGGGTAGGAAGGGAAAAACTGTTTTTT | CASSVSGVGREKLFF
TRBJ2-7 | TRBD2 | 15 | TRBV18 | - | TGTGCCAGCTCACCCTCGGGACTAGCGGGGGAAGAGCAGTACTTC | CASSPSGLAGEEQYF
TRBJ2-3 | - | 15 | TRBV28 | - | TGTGCCAGCAGGAGCTTAGCGGAGCTCACAGATACGCAGTATTTT | CASRSLAELTDTQYF
TRBJ2-7 | TRBD1 | 15 | TRBV7-8 | - | TGTGCCAGCAGCTTAGATAGACAGGGGGCCTACGAGCAGTACTTC | CASSLDRQGAYEQYF
TRBJ2-5 | - | 13 | TRBV12-3/TRBV12-4 | - | TGTGCCAGCAGTCTTGGGGGGGCAGTGACCCAGTACTTC | CASSLGGAVTQYF
TRBJ1-6 | TRBD1 | 17 | TRBV7-9 | - | TGTGCCAGCAGCTCCGACAGGGGGATCCGTTATAATTCACCCCTCCACTTT | CASSSDRGIRYNSPLHF
TRBJ1-1 | - | 16 | TRBV5-6 | - | TGTGCCAGCAGCTTTATCGGAGCCTCTAGGGACACTGAAGCTTTCTTT | CASSFIGASRDTEAFF
TRBJ2-7 | - | 14 | TRBV13 | - | TGTGCCAGCAGCTTAGGCCTCACCCGCTACGAGCAGTACTTC | CASSLGLTRYEQYF
TRBJ1-2 | - | 15 | TRBV6-5 | - | TGTGCCAGCAGTTACCGGGCAGGGCTGTACTATGGCTACACCTTC | CASSYRAGLYYGYTF
TRBJ2-3 | - | 13 | TRBV2 | - | TGTGCCAGCAGGAAATCAGGGTCAGATACGCAGTATTTT | CASRKSGSDTQYF
TRBJ2-7 | - | 18 | TRBV4-1 | - | TGCGCCAGCAGCCAAGGCCTTAGGTATAGCCTCAGCTCCTACGAGCAGTACTTC | CASSQGLRYSLSSYEQYF
TRBJ1-3 | - | 16 | TRBV5-1 | - | TGCGCCAGCAGCTTGGACGGGGGCTTCTCTGGAAACACCATATATTTT | CASSLDGGFSGNTIYF
TRBJ2-5 | - | 14 | TRBV6-6 | - | TGTGCCAGCAGTTACTCCAGACTAAGAGAGACCCAGTACTTC | CASSYSRLRETQYF
TRBJ2-7 | - | 15 | TRBV5-1 | - | TGCGCCAGTCGCCCCGACGGCGGTCCCTCCTACGAGCAGTACTTC | CASRPDGGPSYEQYF
TRBJ2-7 | TRBD2 | 15 | TRBV7-2 | - | TGTGCCAGCAGCTTAGGAACTAGCGGGAGTCCCGAGCAGTACTTC | CASSLGTSGSPEQYF